These 25 T cell receptor beta chains originate from one sample sequenced in a study of low-dose radiotherapy and immunotherapy resistance in tumors. First-strand cDNA relied on TRAV- and TRBV-specific primers spanning alpha and beta chains. Using a constant-region primer together with a V-primer adapter, TCRs were subjected to around 20 PCR cycles of amplification. MiXCR, run by TCRdb on the reads, gives a single entry per CDR3 protein. The data hold around 64,000 distinct CDR3 sequences, with about 30% observed a single time. Time point given: before trial treatment. Sequenced here: PBMCs, sampled before treatment. These receptors all stem from a male donor with rectosigmoid adenocarcinoma.

This clonotype has a count of ten or more. The chain is built from TRBV4-1 and TRBJ2-5, with D perhaps matching TRBD1 (5 bases). The CDR3 sequence is 16 residues long. With 0 bases removed from V and 7 bases from J, the gap between germline ends came to 18 bases. Germline CDR1 reads MGHRA; CDR2 reads YSYEKL. CDR3 sequence reads: CASSQDSRTQTGTQYF. The CDR3 region has the DNA TGCGCCAGCAGCCAAGATTCCAGGACACAGACTGGGACCCAGTACTTC.

This clonotype was seen ten or more times. The chain joins TRBV25-1 to TRBJ2-1; weak D call: TRBD1 (5 bases). The CDR3 has 15 residues. The V end lost 3 bases, the J end lost 0 bases, and 9 bases lay between the germline ends. Germline V lookup: CDR1 MGHDK, CDR2 SYGVNS. The CDR3 DNA sequence: TGTGCCAGCAGTGATTTTAGGGGCTCCTACAATGAGCAGTTCTTC. Translated, it gives CASSDFRGSYNEQFF.

A remark on this clonotype: With a far larger clone one base away, a read error is the likely cause. The chain combines TRBV4-1 with TRBJ2-7; no clear D gene. CDR3 length: 17 residues. Germline V CDR1 and CDR2: MGHRA, YSYEKL. The CDR3 loop is CASSKDPQRGFSYEQYF. Here the CDR3 DNA reads TGTGCCAGCAGCAAAGATCCCCAAAGAGGTTTCTCCTACGAGCAGTACTTC.

This clonotype was seen only a few times. As DNA, the CDR3 is TGTGCCAGCAGGCCATCCCTAGCGGGAGTGGGCTACAATGAGCAGTTCTTC. Protein product: CASRPSLAGVGYNEQFF. This chain uses TRBV28 with TRBJ2-1, with 10 bases that match TRBD2. This CDR3 contains 17 residues. V lost 6 bases and J lost 3; bases outside the gene matches: 11. Germline V gene lookup returns CDR1 MDHEN and CDR2 SYDVKM.

This clonotype was counted ten times or more. The chain carries TRBV7-9 and TRBJ1-6; no clear D gene. The CDR3 contains 21 residues. The V end lost 4 bases, the J end lost 11 bases, and 36 bases lay between the germline ends. Germline V gene lookup returns CDR1 SEHNR and CDR2 FQNEAQ (reference sequence). CDR3 DNA sequence: TGTGCCAGCAGCTACTCTGATGACACCGGCGGAAAGTCCCAAGCACGGGCACCCCTCCACTTT. It codes for CASSYSDDTGGKSQARAPLHF. The entire variable domain, with the rest obtained from reference TRBV7-9 and TRBJ1-6, is as follows: DTGVSQNPRHKITKRGQNVTFRCDPISEHNRLYWYRQTLGQGPEFLTYFQNEAQLEKSRLLSDRFSAERPKGSFSTLEIQRTEQGDSAMYLCASSYSDDTGGKSQARAPLHFGNGTRLTVT.

The chain employs TRBV27 and TRBJ2-2; perhaps TRBD2 as D (6 bases). The CDR3 is 13 amino acids. Germline V gene data show CDR1 as MNHEY and CDR2 as SMNVEV (reference sequence). Trimming removed 6 bases from V and 6 bases from J, with 11 bases in between. The DNA of the CDR3 is TGTGCCAGCAGCAGCAGGGAGGCCGGGGAGCTGTTTTTT. Translation gives CASSSREAGELFF.

This clonotype was observed many times. The rearrangement uses TRBV6-5 and TRBJ1-3; no firm D call. The germline V gene encodes CDR1 MNHEY and CDR2 SVGAGI. The CDR3 is 16 residues long. Trimming removed 6 bases at V and 0 bases at J, with 15 bases between. The CDR3 sequence is CASSRPGGSSGNTIYF. The CDR3 coding sequence is TGTGCCAGCAGCAGACCGGGAGGCTCCTCTGGAAACACCATATATTTT.

The V and J genes are TRBV7-2 and TRBJ2-2; 13 positions match TRBD2. The CDR3 has 18 amino acids. CDR1 and CDR2 (germline): SGHTA, FQGNSA. Losses at the gene ends were 5 bases for V and 0 bases for J; bases not matched to a gene: 6. The CDR3 loop is CASSPGLAGPANTGELFF. CDR3 coding DNA: TGTGCCAGCAGCCCGGGACTAGCGGGACCCGCGAACACCGGGGAGCTGTTTTTT.

This clonotype was detected ten times or more. The rearrangement links TRBV28 to TRBJ2-5, with 8 bases matching TRBD2. J gave up 3 bases and V 6 bases, and 9 bases lay outside the gene matches. The length of the CDR3 is 15 residues. Germline lookup yields CDR1 MDHEN and CDR2 SYDVKM. CDR3 bases: TGTGCCAGCAGCTGGGGACCGGGACTAGAAGAGACCCAGTACTTC. Translated, it gives CASSWGPGLEETQYF. The whole variable domain, filled in from reference TRBV28 and TRBJ2-5, reads DVKVTQSSRYLVKRTGEKVFLECVQDMDHENMFWYRQDPGLGLRLIYFSYDVKMKEKGDIPEGYSVSREKKERFSLILESASTNQTSMYLCASSWGPGLEETQYFGPGTRLLVL.

In this sample, this clonotype turned up once. Only one base separates this from a far larger clonotype, so it likely reflects a read error. V is TRBV13 and J is TRBJ2-1; TRBD1 or TRBD2 may be the D gene (5 bases each). The CDR3 contains 15 residues. Trimming removed 3 bases from V and 5 bases from J, with 14 bases in between. Germline-derived CDR1 and CDR2 are PRHDT and FYEKMQ (reference sequence). The CDR3 region is CASSFRGPAHNEQFF. CDR3 nucleotides: TGTGCCAGCAGCTTCCGGGGCCCGGCCCACAATGAGCAGTTCTTC.

This clonotype was counted many times. The V gene is TRBV6-5, the J gene TRBJ2-2; 11 positions match TRBD2. V gave up 7 bases and J gave up 6 bases; unmatched junction bases: 19. From germline, CDR1 is MNHEY and CDR2 SVGAGI. CDR3 length: 19 residues. The CDR3 DNA follows: TGTGCCAGCATGCAGGGGAGGACTAGCGGGCCCGGGGCCGCCGGGGAGCTGTTTTTT. As protein: CASMQGRTSGPGAAGELFF.

This clonotype was seen at least ten times. CDR3 DNA: TGTGCCAGCTCACCACGAAAAAACACTGAAGCTTTCTTT. Its protein product is CASSPRKNTEAFF. This rearrangement joins TRBV18 to TRBJ1-1; D call uncertain. CDR1 is KGHSH and CDR2 is LQKENI in the germline V gene. The V and J ends lost 1 base and 2 bases respectively, with 5 bases between them. The CDR3 has 13 residues. The complete variable domain, with remaining parts taken from reference TRBV18 and TRBJ1-1, reads NAGVMQNPRHLVRRRGQEARLRCSPMKGHSHVYWYRQLPEEGLKFMVYLQKENIIDESGMPKERFSAEFPKEGPSILRIQQVVRGDSAAYFCASSPRKNTEAFFGQGTRLTVV.

This clonotype was seen at least ten times. The chain joins TRBV7-2 to TRBJ2-1; D assignment may be TRBD1 or TRBD2 (5 bases each). This CDR3 has 15 residues. Germline CDR1 is SGHTA and CDR2 is FQGNSA. V shed 3 bases and J shed 4 bases, with 13 bases lying between them. The CDR3 DNA follows: TGTGCCAGCAGCTTGCAGGGAGATAAGTACAATGAGCAGTTCTTC. It specifies CASSLQGDKYNEQFF.

This clonotype was observed once. The V gene is TRBV29-1, the J gene TRBJ2-7, with 7 nucleotides matching TRBD2. This CDR3 region has 12 residues. The junction had 9 bases not matched to a gene; V was cut back by 7 bases and J by 6 bases. Germline values: CDR1 SQVTM, CDR2 ANQGSEA. The CDR3 DNA reads TGCAGCGCCGAAGCGGGGTACGGCGAGCAGTACTTC. It codes for CSAEAGYGEQYF.

This clonotype appeared many times. The chain employs TRBV14 and TRBJ1-2, with a weak D call TRBD1 (6 bases). The CDR3 consists of 16 residues. The germline gives CDR1 SGHDN, CDR2 FVKESK. V was cut by 0 bases and J by 4 bases, with 15 bases left in between. The DNA of the CDR3 is TGTGCCAGCAGCCAAGATGGGGGGCGAAGCGTCTATGGCTACACCTTC. Protein: CASSQDGGRSVYGYTF.

This clonotype came up many times. The rearrangement uses TRBV7-8 and TRBJ2-5, with 8 nucleotides matching TRBD2. This CDR3 comprises 16 residues. V trimming: 1 base; J trimming: 7 bases; junction bases outside the gene matches: 11. Germline values: CDR1 SGHVS, CDR2 FQNEAQ. The CDR3 region is CASSLVNVRAGGTQYF. CDR3 nucleotide sequence: TGTGCCAGCAGCTTAGTTAACGTCAGGGCGGGAGGGACCCAGTACTTC.

This clonotype was counted ten times or more. V is TRBV20-1 and J is TRBJ2-2; TRBD1 or TRBD2 may be the D gene (5 bases each). Trimming stripped 6 bases from V and 7 bases from J, with 18 bases between. Germline V gives CDR1 DFQATT, CDR2 SNEGSKA (reference sequence). The CDR3 totals 14 residues. CDR3 DNA sequence: TGCAGTGCCCGGGGCATTGGGCTCCACGGGGAGCTGTTTTTT. This sequence encodes CSARGIGLHGELFF.

This clonotype was found a few times. The gene calls are TRBV6-1 and TRBJ2-7; possibly TRBD2 for D (6 bases). The length of the CDR3 is 14 residues. Between the trimmed V and J ends, which lost 10 bases and 0 bases, there was a span of 16 bases. CDR1 and CDR2 (germline): MNHNS, SASEGT. In nucleotides, the CDR3 is TGTGCCACCGCTGGGGGGATCTACTCCTACGAGCAGTACTTC. Amino acid sequence: CATAGGIYSYEQYF.

This clonotype was detected many times. In DNA form, the CDR3 reads TGTGCCAGTAAAGGGCAGCCGACTTCCTACGAGCAGTACTTC. It is translated as CASKGQPTSYEQYF. J is TRBJ2-7 and V is TRBV19; the D is unclear. Germline loops: CDR1 LNHDA, CDR2 SQIVND (reference sequence). This CDR3 spans 14 amino acids. The ends were cut back, 7 bases at V and 1 base at J, with 14 bases in the middle.

In this sample, this clonotype turned up a few times. The J gene is TRBJ2-3, the V gene TRBV10-3, with D hard to call. The germline CDR1 and CDR2 sequences are ENHRY and SYGVKD. V gave up 3 bases and J gave up 2 bases, with 6 bases separating them. There are 13 residues in the CDR3. This chain's CDR3 is CAISDGVTDTQYF. The CDR3, as DNA: TGTGCCATCAGTGATGGGGTCACAGATACGCAGTATTTT.

Note on this clonotype: This is likely an artifact of a read error, given a far larger clone one base away. The chain has TRBV5-1 and TRBJ2-1, with 13 positions matching TRBD2. Germline values: CDR1 SGHRS, CDR2 YFSETQ. This CDR3 is built from 15 residues. V lost 4 bases and J lost 10; bases outside the gene matches: 8. The CDR3 DNA follows: TGCGCCAGCAGCGAACTAGCGGGGGGGAGCTACGAGCAGTTCTTC. Its translation: CASSELAGGSYEQFF. Drawing the rest from reference TRBV5-1 and TRBJ2-1, the complete variable domain is KAGVTQTPRYLIKTRGQQVTLSCSPISGHRSVSWYQQTPGQGLQFLFEYFSETQRNKGNFPGRFSGRQFSNSRSEMNVSTLELGDSALYLCASSELAGGSYEQFFGPGTRLTVL.

This clonotype was seen a few times. J is TRBJ2-5 and V is TRBV28; no reliable D call. The germline V gene encodes CDR1 MDHEN and CDR2 SYDVKM. Trimming stripped 5 bases from V and 2 bases from J, with 15 bases between. The CDR3 extends over 15 amino acids. The chain's CDR3 is CASSPPSDLQETQYF. CDR3 DNA: TGTGCCAGCAGTCCGCCGTCTGATTTACAAGAGACCCAGTACTTC.

This chain joins TRBV27 and TRBJ2-7; 7 bases map to TRBD2. After removal of 0 bases from V and 1 base from J, the junction contained 3 bases not matched to a gene. CDR1 and CDR2 (germline): MNHEY, SMNVEV (reference sequence). There are 15 residues in the CDR3. The CDR3 protein is CASSLSGGGSYEQYF. The DNA for the CDR3 is TGTGCCAGCAGTTTATCGGGGGGGGGGTCCTACGAGCAGTACTTC.

To note about this clonotype: The junction and the germline gene differ at one end; a read error may be behind it. The chain is built from TRBV12-3 or TRBV12-4 and TRBJ2-1; D gene uncertain. CDR3 size: 15 residues. The CDR3 protein is CASSLSLSSYNGQFF. The CDR3, as DNA: TGTGCCAGCAGTTTATCGTTAAGCTCCTACAATGGGCAGTTCTTC.

This clonotype was counted many times. This chain uses TRBV2 with TRBJ2-7; the match to TRBD1 covers 8 bases. The CDR3 covers 17 residues. With 9 bases clipped from V and 6 bases from J, the junction kept 22 bases outside the gene matches. The V gene's germline CDR1 is SNHLY and CDR2 FYNNEI. The DNA of the CDR3 is TGTGCCAGTATCGTAAACTGGGACAGGATCCCTTCCGGCGAGCAGTACTTC. This encodes CASIVNWDRIPSGEQYF.